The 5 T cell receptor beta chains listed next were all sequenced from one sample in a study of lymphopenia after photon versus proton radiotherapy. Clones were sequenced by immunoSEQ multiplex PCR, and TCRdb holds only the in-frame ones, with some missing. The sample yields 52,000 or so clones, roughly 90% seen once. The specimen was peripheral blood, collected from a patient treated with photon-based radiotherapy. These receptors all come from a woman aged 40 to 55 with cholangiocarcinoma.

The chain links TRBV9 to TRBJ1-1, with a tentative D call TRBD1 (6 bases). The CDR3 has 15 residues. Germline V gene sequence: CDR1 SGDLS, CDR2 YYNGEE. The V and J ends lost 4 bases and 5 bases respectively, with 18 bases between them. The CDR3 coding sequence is TGTGCCAGCAGCCCCGACCAGGGGTTTCTAACTGAAGCTTTCTTT. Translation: CASSPDQGFLTEAFF.

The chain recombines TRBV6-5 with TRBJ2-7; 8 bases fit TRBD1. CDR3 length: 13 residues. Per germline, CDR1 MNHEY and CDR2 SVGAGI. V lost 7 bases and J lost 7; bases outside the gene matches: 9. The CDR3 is CASTDRVREEQYF. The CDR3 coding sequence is TGTGCCAGCACGGACAGGGTTCGGGAGGAGCAGTACTTC.

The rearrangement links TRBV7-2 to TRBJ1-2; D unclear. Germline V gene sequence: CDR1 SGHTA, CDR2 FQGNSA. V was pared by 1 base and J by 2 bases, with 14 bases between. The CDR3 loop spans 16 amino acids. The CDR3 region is CASSLEATGRNYGYTF. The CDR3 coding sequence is TGTGCCAGCAGCTTAGAGGCGACCGGACGGAACTATGGCTACACCTTC.

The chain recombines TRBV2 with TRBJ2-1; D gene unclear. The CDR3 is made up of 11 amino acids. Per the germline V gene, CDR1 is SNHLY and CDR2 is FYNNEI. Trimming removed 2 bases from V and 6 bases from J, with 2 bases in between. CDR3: CASSEINEQFF. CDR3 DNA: TGTGCCAGCAGTGAAATCAATGAGCAGTTCTTC. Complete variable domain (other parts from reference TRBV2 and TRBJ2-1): EPEVTQTPSHQVTQMGQEVILRCVPISNHLYFYWYRQILGQKVEFLVSFYNNEISEKSEIFDDQFSVERPDGSNFTLKIRSTKLEDSAMYFCASSEINEQFFGPGTRLTVL.

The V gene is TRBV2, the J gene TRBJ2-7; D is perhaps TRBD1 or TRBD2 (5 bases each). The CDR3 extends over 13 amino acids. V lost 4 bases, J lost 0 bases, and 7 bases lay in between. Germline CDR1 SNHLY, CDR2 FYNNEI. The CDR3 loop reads CASSGGASYEQYF. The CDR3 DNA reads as TGTGCCAGCAGTGGAGGGGCCTCCTACGAGCAGTACTTC.